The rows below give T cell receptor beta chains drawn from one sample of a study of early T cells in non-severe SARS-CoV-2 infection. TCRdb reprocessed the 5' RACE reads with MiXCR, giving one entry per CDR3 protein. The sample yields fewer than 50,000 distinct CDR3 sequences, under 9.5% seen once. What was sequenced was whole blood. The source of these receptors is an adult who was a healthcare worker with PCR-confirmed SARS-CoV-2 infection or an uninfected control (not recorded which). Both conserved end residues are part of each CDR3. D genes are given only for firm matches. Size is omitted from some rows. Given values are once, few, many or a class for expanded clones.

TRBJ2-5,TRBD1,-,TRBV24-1,CATSDPTGTGNTQYF,TGTGCCACCAGTGATCCGACCGGGACAGGGAATACCCAGTACTTC
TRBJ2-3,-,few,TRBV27,CASLKGPRATDTQYF,TGTGCCAGCCTCAAAGGGCCCAGAGCCACAGATACGCAGTATTTT
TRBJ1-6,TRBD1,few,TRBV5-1,CASRTTGTGYNSPLHF,TGCGCCAGCAGAACTACCGGGACAGGGTACAATTCACCCCTCCACTTT
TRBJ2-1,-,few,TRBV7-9,CASSLVTSYNEQFF,TGTGCCAGCAGCTTAGTTACTTCGTACAATGAGCAGTTCTTC
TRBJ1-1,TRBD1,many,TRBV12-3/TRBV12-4,CASSLAGQGTEAFF,TGTGCCAGCAGTTTAGCCGGACAGGGAACTGAAGCTTTCTTT
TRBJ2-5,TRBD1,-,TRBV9,CASSRAGGLAETQYF,TGTGCCAGCAGCCGGGCAGGGGGCTTAGCTGAGACCCAGTACTTC
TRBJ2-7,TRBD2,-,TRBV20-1,CSASALAGTYEQYF,TGCAGTGCTAGTGCGTTAGCGGGGACGTACGAGCAGTACTTC
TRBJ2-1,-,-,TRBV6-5,CASSYSRGGGDEQFF,TGTGCCAGCAGTTACTCGAGGGGGGGCGGCGATGAGCAGTTCTTC
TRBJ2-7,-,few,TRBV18,CASSPPEGPYEQYF,TGTGCCAGCTCACCACCGGAGGGTCCCTACGAGCAGTACTTC
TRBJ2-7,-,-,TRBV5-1,CASSRGDSNSYEQYF,TGCGCCAGCAGCAGGGGGGACAGTAATTCCTACGAGCAGTACTTC
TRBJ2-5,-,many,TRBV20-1,CSARQLEFQETQYF,TGCAGTGCTAGGCAGCTAGAATTTCAAGAGACCCAGTACTTC
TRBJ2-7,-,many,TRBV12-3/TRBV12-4,CASSLALPGSYEQYF,TGTGCCAGCAGTTTAGCGCTCCCCGGCTCCTACGAGCAGTACTTC
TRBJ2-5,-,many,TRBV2,CATHDRVMGETQYF,TGTGCCACCCACGACCGAGTAATGGGGGAGACCCAGTACTTC
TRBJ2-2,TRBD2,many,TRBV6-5,CASSYSSGLAGSGELFF,TGTGCCAGCAGTTACTCTTCGGGACTAGCGGGGTCCGGGGAGCTGTTTTTT
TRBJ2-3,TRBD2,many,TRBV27,CASTERGPTDTQYF,TGTGCCAGCACGGAGCGGGGGCCCACAGATACGCAGTATTTT
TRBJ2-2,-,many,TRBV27,CASSLSDTGELFF,TGTGCCAGCAGTTTGAGTGACACCGGGGAGCTGTTTTTT
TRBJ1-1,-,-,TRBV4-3,CASSQEFSGETEAFF,TGCGCCAGCAGCCAAGAATTCTCAGGGGAAACTGAAGCTTTCTTT
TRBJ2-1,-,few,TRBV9,CASSVVGTGEQFF,TGTGCCAGCAGCGTAGTCGGCACAGGGGAGCAGTTCTTC
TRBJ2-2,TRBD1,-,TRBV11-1,CASPGRYRGHHTGELFF,TGTGCCAGCCCTGGACGATACAGGGGGCATCATACCGGGGAGCTGTTTTTT
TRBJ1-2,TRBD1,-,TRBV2,CASHPVTGGFGYTF,TGTGCCAGCCATCCTGTAACAGGGGGTTTTGGCTACACCTTC
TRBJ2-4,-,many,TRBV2,CASKGAKNIQYF,TGTGCCAGCAAAGGAGCCAAAAACATTCAGTACTTC
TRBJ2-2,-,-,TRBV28,CASSLWGGELFF,TGTGCCAGCAGTTTATGGGGAGGGGAGCTGTTTTTT
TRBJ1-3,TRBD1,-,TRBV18,CASSPFQGGAENTIYF,TGTGCCAGCTCACCATTCCAGGGGGGTGCTGAAAACACCATATATTTT
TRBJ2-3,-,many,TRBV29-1,CSVDTDTQYF,TGCAGCGTTGACACAGATACGCAGTATTTT
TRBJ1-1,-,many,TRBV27,CASSGRVLSEAFF,TGTGCCAGCAGTGGCAGGGTACTCAGTGAAGCTTTCTTT
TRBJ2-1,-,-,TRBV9,CASSDGDAFPSVKNNEQFF,TGTGCCAGCAGCGACGGGGACGCTTTCCCATCCGTAAAAAACAATGAGCAGTTCTTC
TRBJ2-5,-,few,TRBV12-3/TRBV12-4,CASRIGGGQYF,TGTGCCAGCCGAATCGGGGGTGGCCAGTACTTC
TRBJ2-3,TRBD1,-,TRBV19,CASSRASPSWTGGGDTQYF,TGTGCCAGTAGTCGAGCTTCACCTTCTTGGACAGGGGGTGGAGATACGCAGTATTTT
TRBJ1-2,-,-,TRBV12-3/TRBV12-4,CASSSYKTTNGYTF,TGTGCCAGCAGTTCCTACAAGACCACGAATGGCTACACCTTC
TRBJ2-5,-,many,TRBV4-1,CASSQDGYSQETQYF,TGCGCCAGCAGCCAAGATGGATACAGCCAAGAGACCCAGTACTTC
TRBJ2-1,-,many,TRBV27,CASSSGNEQFF,TGTGCCAGCAGTTCGGGGAATGAGCAGTTCTTC
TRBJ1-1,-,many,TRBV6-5,CASTMNTEAFF,TGTGCCAGCACCATGAACACTGAAGCTTTCTTT
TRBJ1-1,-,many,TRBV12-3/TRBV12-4,CASSLQSRNTEAFF,TGTGCCAGCAGTTTACAGAGTCGGAACACTGAAGCTTTCTTT
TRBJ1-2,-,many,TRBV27,CASSLSKAGNYGYTF,TGTGCCAGCAGTTTATCGAAAGCAGGGAACTATGGCTACACCTTC
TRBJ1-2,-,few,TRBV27,CASSLSGGEYNYGYTF,TGTGCCAGCAGTTTATCAGGCGGGGAGTATAACTATGGCTACACCTTC
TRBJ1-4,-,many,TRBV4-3,CASSQGLGRNEKLFF,TGCGCCAGCAGCCAAGGACTTGGCCGAAATGAAAAACTGTTTTTT
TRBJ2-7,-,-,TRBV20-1,CSASISGSSYEQYF,TGCAGTGCTAGTATCTCAGGGAGCTCCTACGAGCAGTACTTC
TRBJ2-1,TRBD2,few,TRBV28,CASGSAGGHLEQFF,TGTGCCAGCGGTTCCGCGGGGGGGCATTTGGAGCAGTTCTTC